This T cell receptor (beta chain) originates from a study of T cell repertoires in cytomegalovirus infection. Overall study context: CMV epitopes, recently identified HLA-C-restricted and well-studied HLA-B-restricted, were used. From public TCR beta signatures came an indication of both CMV infection and matching HLA type.

This CDR3 is 16 amino acids long. Trimming removed 0 bases from V and 0 bases from J, with 9 bases in between. Per the germline V gene, CDR1 is MNHEY and CDR2 is SVGAGI. TCRdb independently ran MiXCR on the reads; one entry per CDR3 protein. The sample has about 900,000 distinct CDR3 sequences; approximately 31% are singletons. Study results and limitations: Cumulative frequency (of public TCR beta family members) identified carriers of CMV plus the relevant HLA. It was HLA-C-restricted CMV-specific TCR beta clonotypes that dominated the response ex vivo.

This clonotype has only a few counts. Its antigen remains unknown. The sample consisted of cultured CD8+ T cells from PBMCs, taken from culture after CMV antigen stimulation. This chain connects TRBV6-5 to TRBJ2-1; D unresolved. The receptor was isolated from a human donor in good health (CMV status not recorded). Some clones in this sample may be carry-over from other donors' samples. DNA for the CDR3: TGTGCCAGCAGTTACTCTGGTTTTAGCTCCTACAATGAGCAGTTCTTC. Translation gives CASSYSGFSSYNEQFF.